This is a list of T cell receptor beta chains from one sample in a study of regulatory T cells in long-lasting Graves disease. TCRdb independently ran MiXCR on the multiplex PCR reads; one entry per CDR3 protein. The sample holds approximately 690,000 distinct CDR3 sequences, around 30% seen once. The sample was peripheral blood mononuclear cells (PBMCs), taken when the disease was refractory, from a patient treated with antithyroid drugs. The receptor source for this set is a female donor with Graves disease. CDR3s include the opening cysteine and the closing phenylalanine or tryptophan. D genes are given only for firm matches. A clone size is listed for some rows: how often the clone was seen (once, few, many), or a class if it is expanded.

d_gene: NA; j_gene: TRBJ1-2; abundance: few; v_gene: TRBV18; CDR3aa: CASSPKEAYGYTF; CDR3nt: TGTGCCAGCTCACCAAAGGAAGCTTATGGCTACACCTTC
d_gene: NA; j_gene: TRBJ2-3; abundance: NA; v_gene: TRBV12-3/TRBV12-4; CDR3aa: CASSSLAGTGTDTQYF; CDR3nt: TGTGCCAGCAGTTCTTTGGCGGGAACGGGAACAGATACGCAGTATTTT
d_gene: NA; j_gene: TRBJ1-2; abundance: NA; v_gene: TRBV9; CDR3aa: CASSPQPGRENGYTF; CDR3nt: TGTGCCAGCAGCCCACAACCAGGAAGGGAGAATGGCTACACCTTC
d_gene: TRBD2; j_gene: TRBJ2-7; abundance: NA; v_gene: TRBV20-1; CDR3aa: CSAREGLAGVTPGPQYF; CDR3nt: TGCAGTGCTAGAGAGGGACTAGCGGGAGTAACCCCGGGACCGCAGTACTTC
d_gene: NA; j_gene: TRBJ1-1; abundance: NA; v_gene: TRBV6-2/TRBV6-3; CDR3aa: CASSWTDLMNTEAFF; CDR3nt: TGTGCCAGCAGCTGGACAGACTTAATGAACACTGAAGCTTTCTTT
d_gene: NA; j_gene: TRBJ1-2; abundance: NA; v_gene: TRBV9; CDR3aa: CASSGSPGLNYGYTF; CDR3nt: TGTGCCAGCAGCGGATCACCGGGCCTAAACTATGGCTACACCTTC
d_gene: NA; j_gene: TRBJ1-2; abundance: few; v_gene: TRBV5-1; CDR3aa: CASKINSANYGYTF; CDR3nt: TGCGCCAGCAAGATTAACAGTGCTAACTATGGCTACACCTTC
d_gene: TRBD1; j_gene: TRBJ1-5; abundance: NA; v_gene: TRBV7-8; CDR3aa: CASSRTGGWQPQHF; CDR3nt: TGTGCCAGCAGCCGCACAGGGGGCTGGCAGCCCCAGCATTTT
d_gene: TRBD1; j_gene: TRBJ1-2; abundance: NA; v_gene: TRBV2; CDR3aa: CASSLGTGAANYGYTF; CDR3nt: TGTGCCAGCAGCCTCGGGACAGGGGCAGCCAACTATGGCTACACCTTC
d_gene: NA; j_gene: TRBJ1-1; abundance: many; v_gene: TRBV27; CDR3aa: CASSLSGSGNTEAFF; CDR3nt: TGTGCCAGCAGTTTATCGGGTTCAGGGAACACTGAAGCTTTCTTT
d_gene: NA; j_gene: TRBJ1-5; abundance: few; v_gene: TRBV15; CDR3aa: CATSRGRLNQPQHF; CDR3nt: TGTGCCACCAGCAGAGGACGGTTGAATCAGCCCCAGCATTTT
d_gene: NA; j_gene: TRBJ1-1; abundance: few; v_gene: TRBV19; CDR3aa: CASSTRGGGNTEAFF; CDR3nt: TGTGCCAGTAGTACCCGGGGAGGAGGGAACACTGAAGCTTTCTTT
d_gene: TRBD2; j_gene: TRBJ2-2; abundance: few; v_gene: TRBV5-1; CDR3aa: CASSESGRYTGELFF; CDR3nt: TGCGCCAGCAGCGAAAGCGGGAGATACACCGGGGAGCTGTTTTTT
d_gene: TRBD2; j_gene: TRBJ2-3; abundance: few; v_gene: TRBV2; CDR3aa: CASSEVGLADTQYF; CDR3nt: TGTGCCAGCAGTGAAGTCGGACTAGCGGATACGCAGTATTTT
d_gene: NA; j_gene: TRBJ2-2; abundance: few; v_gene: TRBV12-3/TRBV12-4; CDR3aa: CASSEQGWANTGELFF; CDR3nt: TGTGCCAGCAGTGAACAGGGTTGGGCGAACACCGGGGAGCTGTTTTTT
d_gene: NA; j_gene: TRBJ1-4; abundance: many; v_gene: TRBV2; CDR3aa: CASREPGRSNEKLFF; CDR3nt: TGTGCCAGCAGAGAACCAGGGAGGTCTAATGAAAAACTGTTTTTT
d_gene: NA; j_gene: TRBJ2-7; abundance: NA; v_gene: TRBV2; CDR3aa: CASRRPLPGEQYF; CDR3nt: TGTGCCAGCAGGAGGCCTCTACCGGGCGAGCAGTACTTC
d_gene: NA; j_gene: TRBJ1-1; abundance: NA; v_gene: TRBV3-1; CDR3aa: CASSQGAQGNTEAFF; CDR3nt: TGTGCCAGCAGCCAAGGGGCACAGGGGAACACTGAAGCTTTCTTT
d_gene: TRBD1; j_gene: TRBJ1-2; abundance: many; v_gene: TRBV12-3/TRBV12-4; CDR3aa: CASSTKQGAGGYTF; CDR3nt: TGTGCCAGCAGTACGAAACAGGGGGCTGGGGGCTACACCTTC
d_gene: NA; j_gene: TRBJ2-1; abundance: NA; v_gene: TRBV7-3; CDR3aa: CASSLTPGYYNEQFF; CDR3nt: TGTGCCAGCAGCTTAACCCCGGGTTACTACAATGAGCAGTTCTTC
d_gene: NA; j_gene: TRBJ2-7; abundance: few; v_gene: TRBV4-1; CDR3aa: CASSQDSSREQYF; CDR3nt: TGCGCCAGCAGCCAAGATTCCTCACGGGAGCAGTACTTC
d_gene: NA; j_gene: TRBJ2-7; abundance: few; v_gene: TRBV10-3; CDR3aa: CAISDTGYEQYF; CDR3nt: TGTGCCATCAGTGATACAGGTTACGAGCAGTACTTC
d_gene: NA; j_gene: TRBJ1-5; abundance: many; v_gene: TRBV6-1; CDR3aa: CASSERQGSNQPQHF; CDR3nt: TGTGCCAGCAGTGAACGGCAGGGCAGCAATCAGCCCCAGCATTTT
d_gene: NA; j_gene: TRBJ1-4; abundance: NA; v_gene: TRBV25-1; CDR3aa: CASTQVGGGKLFF; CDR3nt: TGTGCCAGCACCCAAGTGGGGGGTGGAAAACTGTTTTTT
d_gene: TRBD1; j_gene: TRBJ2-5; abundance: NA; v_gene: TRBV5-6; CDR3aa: CASSLAQGARLETQYF; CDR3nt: TGTGCCAGCAGCTTGGCGCAGGGGGCGAGGTTGGAGACCCAGTACTTC
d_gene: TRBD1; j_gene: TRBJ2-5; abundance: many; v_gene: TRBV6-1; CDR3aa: CASRAQGAGETQYF; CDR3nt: TGTGCCAGCAGAGCACAGGGGGCTGGAGAGACCCAGTACTTC
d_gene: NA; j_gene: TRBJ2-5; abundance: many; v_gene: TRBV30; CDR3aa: CACDSQETQYF; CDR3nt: TGTGCCTGCGACAGTCAAGAGACCCAGTACTTC
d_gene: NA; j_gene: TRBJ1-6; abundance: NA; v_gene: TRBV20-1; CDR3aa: CSARSGGPNSPLHF; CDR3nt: TGCAGTGCTAGGAGTGGAGGTCCAAATTCACCCCTCCACTTT
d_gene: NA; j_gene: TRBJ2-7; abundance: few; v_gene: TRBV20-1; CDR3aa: CSARGDSISEQYF; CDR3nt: TGCAGTGCTAGGGGGGATAGCATCAGCGAGCAGTACTTC
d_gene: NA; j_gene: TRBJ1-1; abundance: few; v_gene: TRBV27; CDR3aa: CASSLTAGANTEAFF; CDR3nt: TGTGCCAGCAGTTTAACGGCAGGGGCGAACACTGAAGCTTTCTTT
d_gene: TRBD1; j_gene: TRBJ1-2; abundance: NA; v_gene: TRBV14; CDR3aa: CASSHIGQGYGYTF; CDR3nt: TGTGCCAGCAGCCACATCGGACAGGGTTATGGCTACACCTTC
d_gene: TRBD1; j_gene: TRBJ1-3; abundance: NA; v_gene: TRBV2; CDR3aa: CASSERTGVGNTIYF; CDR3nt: TGTGCCAGCAGTGAAAGGACAGGGGTTGGAAACACCATATATTTT
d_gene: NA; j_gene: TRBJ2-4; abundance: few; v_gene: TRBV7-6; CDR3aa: CASSPTMVDIQYF; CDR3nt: TGTGCCAGCAGCCCGACCATGGTGGACATTCAGTACTTC
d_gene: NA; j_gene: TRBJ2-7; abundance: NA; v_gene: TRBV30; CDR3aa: CAWSVTAGEIQYF; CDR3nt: TGTGCCTGGAGTGTAACCGCCGGGGAGATCCAATACTTC
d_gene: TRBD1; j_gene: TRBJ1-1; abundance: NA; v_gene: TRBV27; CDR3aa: CASRTQGRTEAFF; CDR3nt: TGTGCCAGCAGGACACAGGGGCGCACTGAAGCTTTCTTT
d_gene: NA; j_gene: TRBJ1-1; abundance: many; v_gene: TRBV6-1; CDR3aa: CASIRGGNTEAFF; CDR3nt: TGTGCCAGCATTCGAGGGGGGAACACTGAAGCTTTCTTT
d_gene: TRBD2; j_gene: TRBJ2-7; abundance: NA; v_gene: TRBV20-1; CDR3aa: CSAPGRASGRVEQYF; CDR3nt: TGCAGTGCCCCAGGGCGGGCTAGCGGGAGGGTAGAGCAGTACTTC
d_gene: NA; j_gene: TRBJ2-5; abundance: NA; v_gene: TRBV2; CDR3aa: CASSEGPGLLGETQYF; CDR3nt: TGTGCCAGCAGTGAGGGGCCAGGTTTACTCGGGGAGACCCAGTACTTC
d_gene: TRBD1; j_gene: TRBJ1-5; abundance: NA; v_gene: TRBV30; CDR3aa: CAWSHHRGFSPQHF; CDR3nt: TGTGCCTGGAGCCATCACAGGGGTTTTTCGCCCCAGCATTTT
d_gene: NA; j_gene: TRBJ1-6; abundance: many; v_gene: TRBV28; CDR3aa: CASFSQNSPLHF; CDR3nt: TGTGCCAGCTTTTCCCAGAATTCACCCCTCCACTTT
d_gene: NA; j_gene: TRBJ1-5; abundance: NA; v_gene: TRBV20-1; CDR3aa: CSARDGGVSNQPQHF; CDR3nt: TGCAGTGCTAGAGATGGCGGGGTTAGCAATCAGCCCCAGCATTTT
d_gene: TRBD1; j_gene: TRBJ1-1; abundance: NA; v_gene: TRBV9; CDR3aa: CASSEPRGMGTEAFF; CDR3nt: TGTGCCAGCAGCGAACCCAGGGGGATGGGCACTGAAGCTTTCTTT
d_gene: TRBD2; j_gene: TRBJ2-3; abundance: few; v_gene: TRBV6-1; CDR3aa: CASSVEGGPSDTQYF; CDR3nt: TGTGCCAGCAGTGTCGAGGGAGGGCCGTCAGATACGCAGTATTTT
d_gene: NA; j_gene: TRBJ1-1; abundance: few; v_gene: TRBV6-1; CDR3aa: CASTPSRETAEAFF; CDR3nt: TGTGCCAGCACCCCATCCCGGGAGACAGCTGAAGCTTTCTTT
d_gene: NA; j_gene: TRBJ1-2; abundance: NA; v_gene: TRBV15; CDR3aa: CATSRDLRSTTANYGYTF; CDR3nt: TGTGCCACCAGCAGAGATTTAAGGAGCACAACAGCTAACTATGGCTACACCTTC
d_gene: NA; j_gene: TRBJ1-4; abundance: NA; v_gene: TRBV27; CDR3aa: CASSRKQLSPTNEKLFF; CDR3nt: TGTGCCAGCAGTCGAAAACAGCTTTCGCCAACTAATGAAAAACTGTTTTTT
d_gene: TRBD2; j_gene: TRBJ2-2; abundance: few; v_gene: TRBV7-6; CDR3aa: CASSEQSGRVTGELFF; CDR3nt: TGTGCCAGCAGCGAGCAAAGCGGGAGGGTCACCGGGGAGCTGTTTTTT
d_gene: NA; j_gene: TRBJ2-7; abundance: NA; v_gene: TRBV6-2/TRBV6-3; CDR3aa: CASSRGRWYEQYF; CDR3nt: TGTGCCAGCAGTCGAGGGAGGTGGTACGAGCAGTACTTC
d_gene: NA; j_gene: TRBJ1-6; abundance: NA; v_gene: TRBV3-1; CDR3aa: CASSVRHDTRTLHF; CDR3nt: TGTGCCAGCAGCGTACGACACGACACCCGGACCCTCCACTTT
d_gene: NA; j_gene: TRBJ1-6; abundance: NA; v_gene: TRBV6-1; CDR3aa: CASSGGSSPLHF; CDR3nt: TGTGCCAGCAGTGGGGGAAGTTCACCCCTCCACTTT
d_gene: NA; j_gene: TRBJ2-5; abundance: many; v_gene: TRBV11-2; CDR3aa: CASGLGHVQETQYF; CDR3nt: TGTGCCAGCGGCCTTGGACACGTCCAAGAGACCCAGTACTTC
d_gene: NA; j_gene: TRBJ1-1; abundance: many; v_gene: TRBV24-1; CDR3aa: CATSDWQNTEAFF; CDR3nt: TGTGCCACCAGTGATTGGCAGAACACTGAAGCTTTCTTT
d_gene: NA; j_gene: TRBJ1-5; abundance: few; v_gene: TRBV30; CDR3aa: CAWSPGLGNQPQHF; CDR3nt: TGTGCCTGGAGCCCAGGGTTGGGCAATCAGCCCCAGCATTTT
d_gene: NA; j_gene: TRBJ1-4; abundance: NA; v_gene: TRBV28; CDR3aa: CASRITPDVNEKLFF; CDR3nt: TGTGCCAGCAGAATAACCCCGGACGTGAATGAAAAACTGTTTTTT
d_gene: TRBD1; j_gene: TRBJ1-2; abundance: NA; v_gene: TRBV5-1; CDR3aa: CASSLVGTGETYGYTF; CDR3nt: TGCGCCAGCAGCTTGGTCGGGACAGGGGAGACCTATGGCTACACCTTC